These 12 T cell receptor beta chains came from one sample sequenced in a study of blood T cell repertoires in COVID-19. This table comes from immunoSEQ multiplex PCR, and its TCRdb copy is limited to in-frame clones, with some not included. This table has about 310,000 clones, roughly 87% appearing once. Specimen: peripheral blood. The receptor source for this set is a man aged 50 or older with active or convalescent COVID-19.

The rearrangement links TRBV29-1 to TRBJ2-3; 11 nucleotides match TRBD1. Germline values: CDR1 SQVTM, CDR2 ANQGSEA. CDR3 length: 13 amino acids. With V trimmed by 7 bases and J by 6 bases, 6 bases remained unmatched. The CDR3 nucleotides are TGCAGCGGAGGACAGGGGGCGCGGGATACGCAGTATTTT. This sequence encodes CSGGQGARDTQYF.

This clone was found once. This chain uses TRBV19 with TRBJ1-6; tentatively, D is TRBD1 (6 bases). Looked up from germline, CDR1 is LNHDA and CDR2 is SQIVND (reference sequence). V lost 3 bases to trimming and J lost 4 bases, with 16 bases between them. The CDR3 spans 17 residues. This CDR3 is CASSMEDRTYYNSPLHF. As DNA, the CDR3 is TGTGCCAGTAGTATGGAAGACAGGACTTATTATAATTCACCCCTCCACTTT.

The genes are TRBV5-6 and TRBJ1-1; D gene ambiguous. Trimming removed 3 bases at V and 1 base at J, with 19 bases between. The germline V gene encodes CDR1 SGHDT and CDR2 YYEEEE. This CDR3 contains 17 residues. The chain's CDR3 is CASSSWRERVRNTEAFF. CDR3 DNA: TGTGCCAGCAGCTCGTGGAGGGAGAGGGTTCGGAACACTGAAGCTTTCTTT. The whole variable domain, remainder taken from reference TRBV5-6 and TRBJ1-1, is DAGVTQSPTHLIKTRGQQVTLRCSPKSGHDTVSWYQQALGQGPQFIFQYYEEEERQRGNFPDRFSGHQFPNYSSELNVNALLLGDSALYLCASSSWRERVRNTEAFFGQGTRLTVV.

The chain is built from TRBV6-4 and TRBJ1-5; D call uncertain. Trimming removed 4 bases at V and 2 bases at J, with 12 bases between. The CDR3 covers 15 residues. The germline V gene encodes CDR1 MRHNA and CDR2 SNTAGT. The DNA for the CDR3 is TGTGCCAGCAGTGGTGCAGGAGGAGGCAATCAGCCCCAGCATTTT. Its translation: CASSGAGGGNQPQHF.

V usage is TRBV6-6 and J usage is TRBJ2-1, with 8 bases matching TRBD2. The CDR3 consists of 14 residues. Germline loops: CDR1 MNHNY, CDR2 SVGAGI (reference sequence). The J segment lost 7 bases and the V segment lost 8 bases, leaving 10 bases of the junction unmatched. CDR3: CASHRGRIENEQFF. In nucleotides, the CDR3 is TGTGCCAGCCACCGCGGGAGGATTGAGAATGAGCAGTTCTTC.

The chain joins TRBV6-4 to TRBJ2-6; D unclear. The CDR3 consists of 15 residues. Trimming cost V 3 bases and J 0 bases, with 6 bases left between them. CDR1 is MRHNA, CDR2 SNTAGT, per germline. CDR3 region: CASSEGSSGANVLTF. For the CDR3, the DNA is TGTGCCAGCAGTGAGGGCAGCTCTGGGGCCAACGTCCTGACTTTC.

The chain carries TRBV9 and TRBJ1-2, with TRBD1 as a possible D gene (5 bases). V lost 3 bases and J 4 bases, leaving 10 bases between the germline ends. CDR1 SGDLS and CDR2 YYNGEE come from the germline V gene. This CDR3 is built from 13 residues. DNA of the CDR3: TGTGCCAGCAGCGACCGGGACTTCTATGGCTACACCTTC. It translates to CASSDRDFYGYTF.

The rearrangement joins TRBV28 to TRBJ2-6, with 8 bases aligning to TRBD1. The CDR3 covers 15 residues. V was pared by 6 bases and J by 4 bases, with 5 bases of the junction left unmatched. CDR1 is MDHEN, CDR2 SYDVKM, per germline. The CDR3 region has the DNA TGTGCCAGCAGGGAGACAGGGGTCGGGGCCAACGTCCTGACTTTC. It specifies CASRETGVGANVLTF.

This rearrangement joins TRBV28 to TRBJ1-1; 8 nucleotides agree with TRBD1. After removal of 1 base from V and 3 bases from J, the junction contained 10 bases not matched to a gene. This CDR3 spans 17 amino acids. CDR1 is MDHEN, CDR2 SYDVKM, per germline. The CDR3 here is CASSLYGRGLLDTEAFF. The CDR3 nucleotides are TGTGCCAGCAGTTTATATGGCAGGGGGCTTCTGGACACTGAAGCTTTCTTT.

The J gene is TRBJ2-2, the V gene TRBV11-3; 12 bases are shared with TRBD2. Trimming at V came to 1 base and at J to 6 bases, leaving 6 bases not matched to a gene. Germline V CDR1 and CDR2: SGHNT, YENEEA. The length of the CDR3 is 17 residues. The CDR3 bases are TGTGCCAGCAGCTTAGGAGTAGGGACTAGCGGGCCCGGGGAGCTGTTTTTT. It yields the protein CASSLGVGTSGPGELFF.

CDR3 amino acids: CASSGDSGIYGYTF. CDR3 bases: TGTGCCAGCAGCGGGGACAGTGGGATCTATGGCTACACCTTC. The chain links TRBV2 to TRBJ1-2; 7 positions match TRBD1. The CDR3 extends over 14 amino acids. Germline CDR1 SNHLY, CDR2 FYNNEI. The V and J ends lost 6 bases and 4 bases, in that order; junction bases with no gene match: 8.

This clone was observed a handful of times. This sequence joins TRBV11-2 and TRBJ2-5; 10 bases match TRBD1. The CDR3 is made up of 15 amino acids. V lost 5 bases and J lost 5; bases outside the gene matches: 8. Germline CDR1 reads SGHAT; CDR2 reads FQNNGV. The CDR3 region is CASSGWDRGRETQYF. CDR3 DNA: TGTGCCAGCAGCGGATGGGACAGGGGCAGGGAGACCCAGTACTTC.